This T cell receptor (beta chain) was found in a study of control samples from healthy donors and cancer patients. Clones were sequenced by immunoSEQ multiplex PCR, and TCRdb holds only the in-frame ones, with some missing. The table shows approximately 170,000 clones, with around 92% occurring only once. Sequencing was carried out using blood. This clonotype was obtained from a woman aged 30 to 39 in good health.

The DNA for the CDR3 is TGTGCCAGCAGCGACAGGGTCAACTATGGCTACACCTTC. Translated: CASSDRVNYGYTF. The chain uses TRBV3-1 (or the pseudogene TRBV3-2) and TRBJ1-2; 7 bases match TRBD1. Trimming at V came to 5 bases and at J to 2 bases, leaving 2 bases not matched to a gene. The germline CDR1 and CDR2 sequences are LGHDT and YNNKEL (reference sequence). CDR3 size: 13 residues.